Described below is a single T cell receptor (beta chain) sequence and its context. Other DNA sequences of this sample code for an identical CDR3. The method was immunoSEQ multiplex PCR; TCRdb's version includes in-frame clones alone and lacks a portion of them. Seen here are about 2.4 million clones, around 90% observed once, and the top ten hold over 0.12%. Each sample came from a Caucasian adult donor living in Nashville, Tennessee. The data stem from a study of shared clonotypes between healthy human individuals. Trimming removed 1 base from V and 5 bases from J; junction bases left unmatched: 3. CDR1 and CDR2 (germline): SGHAT, FQNNGV. The CDR3 spans 15 residues.

This chain uses TRBV11-2 with TRBJ2-5; 11 bases line up with TRBD1. This receptor was taken from a man between 18 and 35 years old in good health. The specimen was naive CD4+ T cells sorted from blood. Subset reported: CD45RA+ positively selected. CDR3 in DNA: TGTGCCAGCAGCTTAGGGACAGGGGGCAGGGAGACCCAGTACTTC. It yields the protein CASSLGTGGRETQYF.